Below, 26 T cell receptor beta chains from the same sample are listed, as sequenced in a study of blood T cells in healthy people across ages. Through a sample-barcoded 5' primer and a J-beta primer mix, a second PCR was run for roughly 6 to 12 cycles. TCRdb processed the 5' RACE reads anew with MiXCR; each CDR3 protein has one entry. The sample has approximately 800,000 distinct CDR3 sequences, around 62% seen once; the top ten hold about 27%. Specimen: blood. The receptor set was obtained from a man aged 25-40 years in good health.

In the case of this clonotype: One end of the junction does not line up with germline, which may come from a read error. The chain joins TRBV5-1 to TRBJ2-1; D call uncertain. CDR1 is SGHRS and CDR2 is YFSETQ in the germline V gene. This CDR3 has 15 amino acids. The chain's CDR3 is CASSPRTSLSDEQLF. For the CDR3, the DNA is TGCGCCAGCAGCCCCCGGACCTCTTTAAGCGATGAGCAGTTGTTC.

The CDR3 DNA reads TGTGCCAGCAGCCAAGTATTGCAGCGGGGGCTGACAGATACGCAGTATTTT. It is translated as CASSQVLQRGLTDTQYF. The rearrangement links TRBV3-1 to TRBJ2-3; TRBD2 agrees at 8 bases. The CDR3 extends over 17 amino acids. Germline CDR1 LGHDT, CDR2 YNNKEL (reference sequence). Trimming took 1 base from V and 3 from J; bases not matched to a gene: 9.

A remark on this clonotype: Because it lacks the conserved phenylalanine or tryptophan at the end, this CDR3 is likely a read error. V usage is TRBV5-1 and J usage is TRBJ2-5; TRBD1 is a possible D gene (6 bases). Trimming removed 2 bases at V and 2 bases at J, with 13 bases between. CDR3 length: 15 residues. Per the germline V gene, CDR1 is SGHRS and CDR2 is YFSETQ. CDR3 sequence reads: CASSLDRTWQETQYL. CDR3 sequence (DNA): TGCGCCAGCAGCTTAGACAGGACGTGGCAAGAGACCCAGTACTTA.

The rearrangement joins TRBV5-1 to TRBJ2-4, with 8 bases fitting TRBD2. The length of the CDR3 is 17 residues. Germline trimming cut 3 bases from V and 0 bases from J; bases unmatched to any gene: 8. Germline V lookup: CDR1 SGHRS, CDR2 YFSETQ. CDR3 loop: CASSWALRGVAKNIQYF. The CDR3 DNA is TGCGCCAGCAGCTGGGCCTTGCGGGGGGTAGCCAAAAACATTCAGTACTTC. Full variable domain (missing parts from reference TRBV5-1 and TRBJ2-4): KAGVTQTPRYLIKTRGQQVTLSCSPISGHRSVSWYQQTPGQGLQFLFEYFSETQRNKGNFPGRFSGRQFSNSRSEMNVSTLELGDSALYLCASSWALRGVAKNIQYFGAGTRLSVL.

The CDR3 spells CASRLGYYEQYF. CDR3 in DNA: TGTGCCAGCAGATTGGGATATTACGAGCAGTACTTC. J is TRBJ2-7 and V is TRBV6-6; D not certain. CDR1 MNHNY and CDR2 SVGAGI come from the germline V gene (reference sequence). The CDR3 is made up of 12 amino acids. Deletions cut 6 bases from V and 4 bases from J, with 10 bases between.

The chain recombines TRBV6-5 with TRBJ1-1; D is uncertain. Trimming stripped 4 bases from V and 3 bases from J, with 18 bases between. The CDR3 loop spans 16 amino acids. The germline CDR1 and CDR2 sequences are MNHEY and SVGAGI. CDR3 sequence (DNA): TGTGCCAGCAGTTCCCCTTCCCGGGCTCTGGACACTGAAGCTTTCTTT. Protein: CASSSPSRALDTEAFF.

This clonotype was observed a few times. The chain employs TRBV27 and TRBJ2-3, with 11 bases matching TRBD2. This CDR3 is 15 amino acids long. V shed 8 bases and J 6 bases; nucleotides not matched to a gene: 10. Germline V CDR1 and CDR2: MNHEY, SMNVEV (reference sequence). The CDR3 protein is CASYPGTSGRDTQYF. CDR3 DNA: TGTGCCAGCTATCCCGGGACTAGCGGCCGGGATACGCAGTATTTT.

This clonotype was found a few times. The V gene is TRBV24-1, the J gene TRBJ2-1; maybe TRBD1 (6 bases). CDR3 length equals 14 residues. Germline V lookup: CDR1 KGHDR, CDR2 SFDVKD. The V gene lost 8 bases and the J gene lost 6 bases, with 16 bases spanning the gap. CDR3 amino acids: CATNGQGSSNEQFF. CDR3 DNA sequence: TGTGCCACCAATGGGCAGGGGAGTAGCAATGAGCAGTTCTTC.

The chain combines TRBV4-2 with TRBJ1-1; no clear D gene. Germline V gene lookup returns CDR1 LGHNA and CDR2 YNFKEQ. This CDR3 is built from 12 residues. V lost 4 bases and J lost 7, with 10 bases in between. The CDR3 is CASSLAGIEAFF. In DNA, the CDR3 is TGTGCCAGCAGCCTGGCGGGCATTGAAGCTTTCTTT.

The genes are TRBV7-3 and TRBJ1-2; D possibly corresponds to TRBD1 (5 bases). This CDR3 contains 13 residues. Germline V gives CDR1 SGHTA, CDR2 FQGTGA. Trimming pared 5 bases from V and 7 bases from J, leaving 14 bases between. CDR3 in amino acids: CASSPVLGGGYTF. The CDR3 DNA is TGTGCCAGCAGCCCCGTGCTTGGGGGTGGCTACACCTTC.

The CDR3: CASSRTGTGGSWEQYF. The CDR3, as DNA: TGTGCCAGCAGTCGAACCGGGACAGGGGGTTCCTGGGAGCAGTACTTC. The chain combines TRBV27 with TRBJ2-5; 11 bases align to TRBD1. Germline-derived CDR1 and CDR2 are MNHEY and SMNVEV (reference sequence). The J segment lost 11 bases and the V segment lost 5 bases, leaving 16 bases of the junction unmatched. The CDR3 consists of 16 residues.

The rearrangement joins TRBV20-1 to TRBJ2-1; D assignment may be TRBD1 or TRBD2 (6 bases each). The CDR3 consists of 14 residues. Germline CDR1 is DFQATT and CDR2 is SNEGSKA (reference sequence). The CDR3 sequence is CRAKEAGTYNEQFF. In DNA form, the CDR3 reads TGCAGGGCAAAGGAGGCGGGGACATACAATGAGCAGTTCTTC.

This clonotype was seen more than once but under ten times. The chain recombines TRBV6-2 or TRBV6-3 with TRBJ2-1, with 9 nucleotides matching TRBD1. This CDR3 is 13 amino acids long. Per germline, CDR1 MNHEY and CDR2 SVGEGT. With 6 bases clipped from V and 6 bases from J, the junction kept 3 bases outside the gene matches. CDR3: CASRGTGPNEQFF. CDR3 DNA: TGTGCCAGCAGAGGGACAGGGCCCAATGAGCAGTTCTTC.

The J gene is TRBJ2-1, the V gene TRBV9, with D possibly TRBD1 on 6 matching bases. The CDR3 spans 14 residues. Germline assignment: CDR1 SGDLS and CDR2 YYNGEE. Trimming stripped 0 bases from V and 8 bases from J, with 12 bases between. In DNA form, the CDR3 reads TGTGCCAGCAGCGTAGAATCAGGGGCGGATGAGCAGTTCTTC. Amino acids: CASSVESGADEQFF.

This chain's CDR3 is CASKSSGIFSGNTIYF. The CDR3 bases are TGTGCCAGCAAAAGTTCGGGGATCTTCTCTGGAAACACCATATATTTT. This chain joins TRBV6-2 or TRBV6-3 and TRBJ1-3; D is unresolved. The CDR3 is made up of 16 amino acids. Trimming pared 7 bases from V and 0 bases from J, leaving 16 bases between. CDR1 is MNHEY and CDR2 is SVGEGT in the germline V gene.

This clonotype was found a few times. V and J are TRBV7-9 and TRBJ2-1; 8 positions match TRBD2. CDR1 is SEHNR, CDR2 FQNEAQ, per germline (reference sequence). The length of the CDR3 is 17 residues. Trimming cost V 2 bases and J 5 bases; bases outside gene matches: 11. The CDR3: CASSLSPAGAFNNEQFF. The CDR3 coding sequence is TGTGCCAGCAGCTTAAGTCCAGCGGGGGCCTTTAACAATGAGCAGTTCTTC.

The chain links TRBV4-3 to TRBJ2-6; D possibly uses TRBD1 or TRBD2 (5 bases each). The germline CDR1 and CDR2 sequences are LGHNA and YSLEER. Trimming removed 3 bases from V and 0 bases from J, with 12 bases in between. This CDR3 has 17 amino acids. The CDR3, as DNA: TGCGCCAGCAGCCAGGACGGGACCCCCTCTGGGGCCAACGTCCTGACTTTC. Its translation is CASSQDGTPSGANVLTF.

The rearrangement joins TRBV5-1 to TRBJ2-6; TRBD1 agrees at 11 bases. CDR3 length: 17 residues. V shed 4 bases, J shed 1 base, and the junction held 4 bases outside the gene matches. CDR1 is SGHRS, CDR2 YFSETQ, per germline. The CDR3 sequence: CASSTGQGVSGANVLTF. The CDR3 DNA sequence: TGCGCCAGCAGCACGGGACAGGGGGTTTCTGGGGCCAACGTCCTGACTTTC. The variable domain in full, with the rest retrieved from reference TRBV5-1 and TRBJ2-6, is KAGVTQTPRYLIKTRGQQVTLSCSPISGHRSVSWYQQTPGQGLQFLFEYFSETQRNKGNFPGRFSGRQFSNSRSEMNVSTLELGDSALYLCASSTGQGVSGANVLTFGAGSRLTVL.

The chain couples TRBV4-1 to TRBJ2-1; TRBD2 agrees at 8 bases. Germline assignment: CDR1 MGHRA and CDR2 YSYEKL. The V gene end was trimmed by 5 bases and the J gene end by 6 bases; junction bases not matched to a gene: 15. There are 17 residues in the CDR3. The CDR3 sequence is CASSITFRGGRVNEQFF. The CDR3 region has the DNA TGCGCCAGCAGCATAACCTTCCGGGGGGGCCGGGTCAATGAGCAGTTCTTC.

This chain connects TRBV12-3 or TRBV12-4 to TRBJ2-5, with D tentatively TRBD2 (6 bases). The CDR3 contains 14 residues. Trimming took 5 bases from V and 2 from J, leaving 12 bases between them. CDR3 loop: CASSLAAGQETQYF. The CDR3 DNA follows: TGTGCCAGCAGTCTGGCGGCGGGGCAAGAGACCCAGTACTTC.

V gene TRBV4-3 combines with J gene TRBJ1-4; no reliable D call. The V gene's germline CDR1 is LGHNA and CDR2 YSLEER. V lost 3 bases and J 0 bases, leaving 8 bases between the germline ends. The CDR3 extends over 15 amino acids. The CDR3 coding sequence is TGCGCCAGCAGCCATGACGGGGCAACTAATGAAAAACTGTTTTTT. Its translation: CASSHDGATNEKLFF.

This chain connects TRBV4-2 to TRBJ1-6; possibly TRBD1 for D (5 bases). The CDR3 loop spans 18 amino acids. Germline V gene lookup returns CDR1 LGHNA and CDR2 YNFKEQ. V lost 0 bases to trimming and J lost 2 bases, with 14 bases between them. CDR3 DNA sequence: TGTGCCAGCAGCCAAGATAGCGGGGGTTGGACCTATAATTCACCCCTCCACTTT. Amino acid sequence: CASSQDSGGWTYNSPLHF.

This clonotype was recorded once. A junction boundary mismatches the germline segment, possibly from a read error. The CDR3 sequence: CAISGESASSYNEQFF. As DNA, the CDR3 is TGTGCCATAAGTGGGGAGAGCGCTAGCTCCTACAATGAGCAGTTCTTC. J is TRBJ2-1 and V is TRBV10-3, with a possible D match to TRBD2 (5 bases). The CDR3 extends over 16 amino acids. From germline, CDR1 is ENHRY and CDR2 SYGVKD.

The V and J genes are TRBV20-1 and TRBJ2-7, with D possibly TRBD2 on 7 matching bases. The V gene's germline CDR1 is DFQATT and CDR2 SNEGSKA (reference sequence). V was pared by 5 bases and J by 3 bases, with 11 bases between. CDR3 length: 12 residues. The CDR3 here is CSALRGGYEQYF. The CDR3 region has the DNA TGCAGTGCTCTTAGGGGGGGCTACGAGCAGTACTTC.

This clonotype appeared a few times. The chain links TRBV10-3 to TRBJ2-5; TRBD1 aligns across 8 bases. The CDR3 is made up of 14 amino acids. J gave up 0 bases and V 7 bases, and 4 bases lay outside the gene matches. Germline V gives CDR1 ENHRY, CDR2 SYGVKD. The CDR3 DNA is TGTGCCATCACCGAGGACAGGGACCAAGAGACCCAGTACTTC. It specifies CAITEDRDQETQYF.

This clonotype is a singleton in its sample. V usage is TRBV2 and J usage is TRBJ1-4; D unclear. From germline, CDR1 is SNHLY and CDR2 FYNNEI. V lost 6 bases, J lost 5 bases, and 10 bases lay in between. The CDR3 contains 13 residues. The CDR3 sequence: CASRNGPNEKLFF. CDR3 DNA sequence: TGTGCCAGCAGAAACGGGCCAAATGAAAAACTGTTTTTT.